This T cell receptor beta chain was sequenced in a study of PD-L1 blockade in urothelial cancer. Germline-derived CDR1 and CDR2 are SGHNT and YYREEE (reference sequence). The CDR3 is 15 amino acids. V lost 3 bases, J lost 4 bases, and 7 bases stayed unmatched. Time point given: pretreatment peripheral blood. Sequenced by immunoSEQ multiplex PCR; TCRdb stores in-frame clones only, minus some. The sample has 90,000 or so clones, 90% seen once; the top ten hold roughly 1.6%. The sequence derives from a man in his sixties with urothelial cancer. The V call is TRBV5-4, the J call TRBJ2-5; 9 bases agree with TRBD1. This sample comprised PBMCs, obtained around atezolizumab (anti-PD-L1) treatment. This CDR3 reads CASSSGTGFPETQYF. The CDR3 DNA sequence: TGTGCCAGCAGCTCCGGGACAGGGTTCCCAGAGACCCAGTACTTC.